This T cell receptor (beta chain) emerged from a study of T cells after yellow fever vaccination. Germline V CDR1 and CDR2: LGHNA, YNFKEQ. Trimming cost V 0 bases and J 4 bases; bases outside gene matches: 7. CDR3 length: 17 residues. MiXCR, run by TCRdb on the 5' RACE reads, gives a single entry per CDR3 protein. The sample has about 580,000 distinct CDR3 sequences; about a sixth are singletons. The sequences come from PBMCs, collected 5 to 6 days after the first yellow fever vaccination. The rearrangement uses TRBV4-2 and TRBJ2-5; TRBD2 aligns across 11 bases. The origin of this receptor is a man younger than 30 who received the YFV17D yellow fever vaccine. The CDR3 reads CASSQDGSLAGGETQYF. The CDR3 coding sequence is TGTGCCAGCAGCCAAGATGGTTCCCTAGCGGGGGGAGAGACCCAGTACTTC.